This T cell receptor (beta chain) is drawn from a study of T-cell reconstitution after alpha-beta-depleted transplantation in children (dated by TCRdb to the mid-2010s). Regarding the study in general: Using TCR repertoire profiling, the study followed T-cell immune reconstitution in a quantitative way in children after TCRalphabeta/CD19-depleted allogeneic hematopoietic cell transplantation. The investigation overall reported the following: In some patients, the high TCRbeta diversity seen at day 60 was put down to recipient T cells and intrathymic progenitors that had survived conditioning. Apparently early alphabetaT-cell count recovery about two months after transplant reportedly relied on only several hundred rapidly expanded clones derived from non-depleted graft cells. Hyperexpanded clone frequencies declined over subsequent months; after one year, T-cell counts and TCRbeta diversity were mostly attributed to newly produced T cells.

As encoded in the germline V gene (reference sequence), CDR1 is LNHDA while CDR2 is SQIVND. Trimming removed 1 base from V and 3 bases from J, leaving 6 bases between the germline ends. The cysteine opens and the phenylalanine closes a CDR3 of 13 amino acids. This entry keeps only the CDR3 DNA: 39 bases, framed from base 1. This clonotype showed up just a few times. No cognate antigen has been identified for it. No much larger clone exists at a distance of one base, and base qualities are not known. The treatment or condition label, read with the paper, signifies: allogeneic hematopoietic cell transplantation with graft depleted of TCRalphabeta T cells and CD19 B cells. The transplant recipients were children given TCRalphabeta/CD19-depleted allogeneic hematopoietic cell grafts. The library was produced with PCR. Sequencing was performed on an Illumina HiSeq 2500. TCR libraries were prepared with molecular barcoding, using unique molecular identifiers to normalize TCRbeta repertoire quantification. Clones were called with MiXCR by TCRdb after fastp trimmed the public reads at Q25, and only in-frame beta chains were retained. All rows with the same CDR3 protein become a single entry with the most common DNA and genes. The sample profile shows over 150,000 distinct CDR3 sequences; about 7% of them were found once. The ten largest make up 5.5% of the sample.

The rearranged segments are TRBV19 and TRBJ1-1, with the identity of the D gene unclear. The clonotype comes from a boy aged 2 to 9 with acute lymphoblastic leukemia, due to receive a stem cell transplant. The sequencing here drew on PBMCs, taken before TCRalphabeta/CD19-depleted stem cell transplant. The CDR3 has the sequence CASSIVVHTEAFF. The DNA reads TGTGCCAGTAGTATAGTGGTTCACACTGAAGCTTTCTTT.